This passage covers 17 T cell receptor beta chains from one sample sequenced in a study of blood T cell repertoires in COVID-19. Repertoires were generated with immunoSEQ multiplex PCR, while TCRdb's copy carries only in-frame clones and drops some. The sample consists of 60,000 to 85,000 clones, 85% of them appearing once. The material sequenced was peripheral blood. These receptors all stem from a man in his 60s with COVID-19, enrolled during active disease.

The CDR3: CASSQVVRLAGPSGANVLTF. CDR3 DNA: TGTGCCAGCAGCCAAGTGGTTAGGTTAGCGGGGCCCTCTGGGGCCAACGTCCTGACTTTC. The chain is built from TRBV4-2 and TRBJ2-6; 8 bases match TRBD2. Germline lookup yields CDR1 LGHNA and CDR2 YNFKEQ. The CDR3 has 20 amino acids. V shed 1 base, J shed 0 bases, and the junction held 11 bases outside the gene matches.

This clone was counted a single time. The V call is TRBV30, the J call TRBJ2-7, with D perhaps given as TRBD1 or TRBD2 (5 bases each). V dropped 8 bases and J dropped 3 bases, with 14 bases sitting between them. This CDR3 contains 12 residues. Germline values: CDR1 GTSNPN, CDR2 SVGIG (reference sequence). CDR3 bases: TGTGCCGGGACGATCGACAGCTACGAGCAGTACTTC. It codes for CAGTIDSYEQYF.

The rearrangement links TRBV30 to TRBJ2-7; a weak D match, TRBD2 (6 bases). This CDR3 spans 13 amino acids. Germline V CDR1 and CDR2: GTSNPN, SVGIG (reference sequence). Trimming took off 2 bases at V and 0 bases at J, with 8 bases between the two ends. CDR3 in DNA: TGTGCCTGGAGTATCGGGAGCTCCTACGAGCAGTACTTC. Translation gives CAWSIGSSYEQYF.

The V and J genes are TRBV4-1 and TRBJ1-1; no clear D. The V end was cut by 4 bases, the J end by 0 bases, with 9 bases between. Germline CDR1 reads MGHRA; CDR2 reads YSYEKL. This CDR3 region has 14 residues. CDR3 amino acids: CASSLGVMNTEAFF. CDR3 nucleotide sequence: TGCGCCAGCAGCCTCGGGGTAATGAACACTGAAGCTTTCTTT.

CDR3 region: CASSSWPPLGPETQYF. The CDR3 nucleotides are TGTGCCAGCAGTTCATGGCCCCCCTTGGGGCCCGAGACCCAGTACTTC. The rearrangement links TRBV7-6 to TRBJ2-5, with TRBD1 as a possible D gene (5 bases). Deletions cut 6 bases from V and 5 bases from J, with 22 bases between. The CDR3 consists of 16 residues. Germline CDR1 SGHVS, CDR2 FNYEAQ.

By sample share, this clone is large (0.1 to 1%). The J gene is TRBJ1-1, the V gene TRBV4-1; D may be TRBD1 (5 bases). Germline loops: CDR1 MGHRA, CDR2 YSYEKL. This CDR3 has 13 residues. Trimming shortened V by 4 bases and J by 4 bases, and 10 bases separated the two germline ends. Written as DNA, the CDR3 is TGCGCCAGCAGCCCCAGGGAGGTCACTGAAGCTTTCTTT. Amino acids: CASSPREVTEAFF.

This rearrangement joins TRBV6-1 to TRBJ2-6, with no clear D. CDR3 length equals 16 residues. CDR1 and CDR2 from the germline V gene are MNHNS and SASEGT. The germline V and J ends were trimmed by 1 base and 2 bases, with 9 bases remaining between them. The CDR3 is CASSEVELPGANVLTF. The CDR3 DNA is TGTGCCAGCAGTGAAGTTGAGTTGCCTGGGGCCAACGTCCTGACTTTC.

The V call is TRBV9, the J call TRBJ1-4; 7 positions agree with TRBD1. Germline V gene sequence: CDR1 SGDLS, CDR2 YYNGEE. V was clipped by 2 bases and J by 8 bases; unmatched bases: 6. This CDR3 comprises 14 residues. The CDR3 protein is CASSVSGGEEKLFF. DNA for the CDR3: TGTGCCAGCAGCGTGTCAGGGGGTGAAGAAAAACTGTTTTTT.

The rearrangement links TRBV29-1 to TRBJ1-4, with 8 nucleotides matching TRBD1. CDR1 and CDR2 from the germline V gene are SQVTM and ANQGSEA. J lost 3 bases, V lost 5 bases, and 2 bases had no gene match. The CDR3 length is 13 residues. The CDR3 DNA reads TGCAGCGTTTGCAGGGGGCCTAATGAAAAACTGTTTTTT. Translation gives CSVCRGPNEKLFF.

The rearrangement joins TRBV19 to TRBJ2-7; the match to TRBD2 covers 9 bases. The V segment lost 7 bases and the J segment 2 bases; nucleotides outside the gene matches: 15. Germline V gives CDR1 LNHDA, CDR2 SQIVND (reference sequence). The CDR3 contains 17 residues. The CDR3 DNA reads TGTGCCAGTACTGGCAGTAGGCTAGCGGGACCCCCCTACGAGCAGTACTTC. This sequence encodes CASTGSRLAGPPYEQYF.

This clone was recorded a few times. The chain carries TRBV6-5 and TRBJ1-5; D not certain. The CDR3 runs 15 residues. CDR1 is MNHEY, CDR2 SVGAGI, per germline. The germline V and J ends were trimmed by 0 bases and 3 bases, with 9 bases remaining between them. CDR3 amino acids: CASSYSRLHNQPQHF. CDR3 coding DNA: TGTGCCAGCAGTTACTCGAGATTGCACAATCAGCCCCAGCATTTT.

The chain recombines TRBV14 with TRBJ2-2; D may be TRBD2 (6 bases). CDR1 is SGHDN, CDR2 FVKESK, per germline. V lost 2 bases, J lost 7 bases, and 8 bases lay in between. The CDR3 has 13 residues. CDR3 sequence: CASSQQGLGELFF. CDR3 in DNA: TGTGCCAGCAGCCAACAGGGACTCGGGGAGCTGTTTTTT.

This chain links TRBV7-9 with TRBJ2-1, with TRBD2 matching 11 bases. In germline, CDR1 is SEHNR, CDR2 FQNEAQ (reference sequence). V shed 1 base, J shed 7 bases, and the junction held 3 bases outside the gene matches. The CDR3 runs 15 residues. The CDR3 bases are TGTGCCAGCAGCTTAGAACTAGCGGGGGAGAATGAGCAGTTCTTC. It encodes CASSLELAGENEQFF.

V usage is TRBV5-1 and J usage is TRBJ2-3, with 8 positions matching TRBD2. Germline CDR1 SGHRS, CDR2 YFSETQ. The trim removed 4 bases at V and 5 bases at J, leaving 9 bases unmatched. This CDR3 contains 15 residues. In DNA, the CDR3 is TGCGCCAGCAGCGGAACTAGCGGTGGGGGAGATACGCAGTATTTT. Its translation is CASSGTSGGGDTQYF. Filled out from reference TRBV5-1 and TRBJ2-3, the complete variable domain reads KAGVTQTPRYLIKTRGQQVTLSCSPISGHRSVSWYQQTPGQGLQFLFEYFSETQRNKGNFPGRFSGRQFSNSRSEMNVSTLELGDSALYLCASSGTSGGGDTQYFGPGTRLTVL.

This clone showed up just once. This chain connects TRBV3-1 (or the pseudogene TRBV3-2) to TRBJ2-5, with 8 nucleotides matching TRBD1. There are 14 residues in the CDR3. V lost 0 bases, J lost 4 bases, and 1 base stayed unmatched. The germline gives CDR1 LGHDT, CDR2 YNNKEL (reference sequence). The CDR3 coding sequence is TGTGCCAGCAGCCAAGACACAGGGGGAGAGACCCAGTACTTC. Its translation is CASSQDTGGETQYF.

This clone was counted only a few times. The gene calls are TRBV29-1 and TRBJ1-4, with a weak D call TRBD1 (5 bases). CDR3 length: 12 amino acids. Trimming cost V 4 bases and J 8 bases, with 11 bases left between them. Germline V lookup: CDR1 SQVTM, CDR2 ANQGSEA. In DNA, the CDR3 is TGCAGCGTTGGACCTGGGGGGGAAAAACTGTTTTTT. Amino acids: CSVGPGGEKLFF.

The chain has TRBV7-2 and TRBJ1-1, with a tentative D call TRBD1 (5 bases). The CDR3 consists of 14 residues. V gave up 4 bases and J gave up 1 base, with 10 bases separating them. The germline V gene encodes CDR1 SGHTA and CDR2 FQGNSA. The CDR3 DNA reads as TGTGCCAGCAGCTCAGGGTTGGAGAACACTGAAGCTTTCTTT. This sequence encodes CASSSGLENTEAFF.